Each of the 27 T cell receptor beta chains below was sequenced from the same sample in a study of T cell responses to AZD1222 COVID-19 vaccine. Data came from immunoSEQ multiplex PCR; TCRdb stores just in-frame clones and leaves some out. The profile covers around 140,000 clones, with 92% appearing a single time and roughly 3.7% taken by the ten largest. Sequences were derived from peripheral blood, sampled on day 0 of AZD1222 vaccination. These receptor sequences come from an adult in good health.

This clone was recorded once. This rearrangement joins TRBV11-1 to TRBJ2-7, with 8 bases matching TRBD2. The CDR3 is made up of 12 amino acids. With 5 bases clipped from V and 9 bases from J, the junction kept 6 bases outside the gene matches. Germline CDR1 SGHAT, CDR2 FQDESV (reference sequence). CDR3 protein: CASSPGTRGQYF. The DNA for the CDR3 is TGTGCCAGCAGCCCCGGGACTAGGGGGCAGTACTTC.

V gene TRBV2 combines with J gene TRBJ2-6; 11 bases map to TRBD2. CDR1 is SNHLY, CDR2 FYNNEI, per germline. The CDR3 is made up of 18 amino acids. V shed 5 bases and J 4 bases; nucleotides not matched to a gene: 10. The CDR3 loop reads CASSSGTSGPPGANVLTF. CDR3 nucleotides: TGTGCCAGCAGTTCCGGGACTAGCGGACCTCCGGGGGCCAACGTCCTGACTTTC.

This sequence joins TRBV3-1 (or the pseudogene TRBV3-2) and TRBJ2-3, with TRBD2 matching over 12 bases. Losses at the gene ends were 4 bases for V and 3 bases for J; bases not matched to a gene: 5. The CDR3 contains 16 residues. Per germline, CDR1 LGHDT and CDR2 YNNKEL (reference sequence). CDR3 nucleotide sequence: TGTGCCAGCAGCCCGGGACTAGCGGGTATAACAGATACGCAGTATTTT. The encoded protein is CASSPGLAGITDTQYF.

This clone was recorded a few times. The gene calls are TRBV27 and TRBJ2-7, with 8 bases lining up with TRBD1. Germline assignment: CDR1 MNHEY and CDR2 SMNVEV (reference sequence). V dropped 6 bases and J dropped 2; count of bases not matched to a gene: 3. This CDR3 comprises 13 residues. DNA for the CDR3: TGTGCCAGCAGGACAGGGGCGACCTACGAGCAGTACTTC. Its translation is CASRTGATYEQYF.

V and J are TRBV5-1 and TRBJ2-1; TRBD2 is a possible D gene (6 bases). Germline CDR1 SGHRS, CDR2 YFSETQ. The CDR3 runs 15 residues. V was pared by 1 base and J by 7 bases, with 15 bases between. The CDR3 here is CASSLRTGTLNEQFF. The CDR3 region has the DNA TGCGCCAGCAGCTTGCGCACCGGGACTCTTAATGAGCAGTTCTTC.

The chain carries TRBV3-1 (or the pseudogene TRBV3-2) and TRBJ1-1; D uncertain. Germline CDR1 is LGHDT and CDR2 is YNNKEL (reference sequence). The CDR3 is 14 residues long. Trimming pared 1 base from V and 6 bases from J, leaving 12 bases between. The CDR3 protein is CASSQAGGRAEAFF. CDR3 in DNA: TGTGCCAGCAGCCAAGCAGGAGGAAGGGCTGAAGCTTTCTTT.

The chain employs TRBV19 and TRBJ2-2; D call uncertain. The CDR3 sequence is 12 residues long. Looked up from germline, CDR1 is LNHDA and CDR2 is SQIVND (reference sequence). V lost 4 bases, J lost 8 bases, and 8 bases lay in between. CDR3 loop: CASSRSSGELFF. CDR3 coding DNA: TGTGCCAGTAGTAGATCCTCAGGGGAGCTGTTTTTT. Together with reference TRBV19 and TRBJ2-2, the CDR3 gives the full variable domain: DGGITQSPKYLFRKEGQNVTLSCEQNLNHDAMYWYRQDPGQGLRLIYYSQIVNDFQKGDIAEGYSVSREKKESFPLTVTSAQKNPTAFYLCASSRSSGELFFGEGSRLTVL.

CDR3 sequence reads: CSVTGQGNVHGYTF. In DNA, the CDR3 is TGCAGCGTGACTGGACAGGGGAACGTTCATGGCTACACCTTC. The gene calls are TRBV29-1 and TRBJ1-2, with 9 bases that match TRBD1. The CDR3 loop spans 14 amino acids. The junction had 11 bases not matched to a gene; V was cut back by 6 bases and J by 6 bases. From germline, CDR1 is SQVTM and CDR2 ANQGSEA.

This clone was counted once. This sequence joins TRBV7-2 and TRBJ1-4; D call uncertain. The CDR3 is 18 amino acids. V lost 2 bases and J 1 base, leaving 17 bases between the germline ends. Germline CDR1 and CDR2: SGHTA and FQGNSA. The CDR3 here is CASSLPAGSRGTNEKLFF. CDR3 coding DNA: TGTGCCAGCAGCTTACCAGCCGGGTCTCGGGGAACTAATGAAAAACTGTTTTTT.

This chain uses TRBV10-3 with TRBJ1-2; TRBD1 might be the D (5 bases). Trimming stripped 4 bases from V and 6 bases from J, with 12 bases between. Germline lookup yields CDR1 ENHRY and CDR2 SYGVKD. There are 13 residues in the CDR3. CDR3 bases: TGTGCCATCAGTGCTACACAGGAGGATGGCTACACCTTC. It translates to CAISATQEDGYTF.

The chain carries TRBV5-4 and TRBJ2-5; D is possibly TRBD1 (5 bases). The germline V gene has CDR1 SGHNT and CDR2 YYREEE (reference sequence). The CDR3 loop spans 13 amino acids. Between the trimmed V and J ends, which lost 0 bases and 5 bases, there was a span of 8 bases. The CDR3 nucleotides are TGTGCCAGCAGCTTGGCAGGGATGGAGACCCAGTACTTC. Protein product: CASSLAGMETQYF. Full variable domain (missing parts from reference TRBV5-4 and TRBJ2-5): ETGVTQSPTHLIKTRGQQVTLRCSSQSGHNTVSWYQQALGQGPQFIFQYYREEENGRGNFPPRFSGLQFPNYSSELNVNALELDDSALYLCASSLAGMETQYFGPGTRLLVL.

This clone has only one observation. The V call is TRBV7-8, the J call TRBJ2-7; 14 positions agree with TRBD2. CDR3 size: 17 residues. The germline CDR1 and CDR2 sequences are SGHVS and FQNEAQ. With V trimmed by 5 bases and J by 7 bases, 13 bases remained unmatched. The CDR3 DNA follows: TGTGCCAGCAGCCCGGGGACTAGCGGGAGACGGTCGGATGAGCAGTACTTC. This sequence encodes CASSPGTSGRRSDEQYF.

In nucleotides, the CDR3 is TGTGCCAGCAGCTTGGGGGGGAGTGTTATTAATGAGCAGTTCTTC. This translates into CASSLGGSVINEQFF. V gene TRBV7-9 combines with J gene TRBJ2-1; 7 bases match TRBD2. Unmatched junction bases numbered 9, after V lost 3 bases and J lost 7 bases. The CDR3 length is 15 residues. Germline V CDR1 and CDR2: SEHNR, FQNEAQ (reference sequence).

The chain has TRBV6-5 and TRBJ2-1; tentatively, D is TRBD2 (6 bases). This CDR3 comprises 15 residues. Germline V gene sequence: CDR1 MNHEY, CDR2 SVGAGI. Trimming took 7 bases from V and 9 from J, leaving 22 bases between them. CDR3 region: CASMVQGGSDREQFF. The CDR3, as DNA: TGTGCCAGCATGGTTCAGGGAGGTTCCGATCGTGAGCAGTTCTTC.

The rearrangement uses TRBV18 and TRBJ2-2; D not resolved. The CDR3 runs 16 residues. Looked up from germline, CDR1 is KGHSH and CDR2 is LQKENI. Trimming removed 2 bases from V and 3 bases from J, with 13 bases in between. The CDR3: CASSPKGPPDTGELFF. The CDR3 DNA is TGTGCCAGCTCACCAAAAGGTCCTCCTGACACCGGGGAGCTGTTTTTT.

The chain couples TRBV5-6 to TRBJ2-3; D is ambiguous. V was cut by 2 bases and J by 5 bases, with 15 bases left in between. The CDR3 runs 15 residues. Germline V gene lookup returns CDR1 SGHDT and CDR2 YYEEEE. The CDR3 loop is CASSFYSDRLDTQYF. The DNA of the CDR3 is TGTGCCAGCAGCTTTTATTCGGATCGTCTAGATACGCAGTATTTT.

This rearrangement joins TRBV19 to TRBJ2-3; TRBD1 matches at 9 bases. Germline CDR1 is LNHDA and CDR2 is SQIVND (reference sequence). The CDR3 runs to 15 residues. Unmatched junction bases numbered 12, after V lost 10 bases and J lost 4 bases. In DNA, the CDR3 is TGTGCCACCCTGGGGACAGGGCTTCAGGCAGATACGCAGTATTTT. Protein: CATLGTGLQADTQYF.

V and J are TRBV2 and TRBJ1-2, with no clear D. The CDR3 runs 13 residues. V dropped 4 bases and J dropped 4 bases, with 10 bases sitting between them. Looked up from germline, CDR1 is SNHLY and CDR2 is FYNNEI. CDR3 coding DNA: TGTGCCAGCAGTGTCGGGCAGGTCTATGGCTACACCTTC. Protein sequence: CASSVGQVYGYTF.

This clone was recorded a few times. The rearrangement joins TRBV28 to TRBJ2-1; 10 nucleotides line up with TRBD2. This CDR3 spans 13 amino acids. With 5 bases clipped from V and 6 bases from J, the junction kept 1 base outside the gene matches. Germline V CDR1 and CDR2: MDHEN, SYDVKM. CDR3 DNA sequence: TGTGCCAGCAGTCTAGCGGGAGCCAATGAGCAGTTCTTC. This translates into CASSLAGANEQFF.

The CDR3 region is CASSPTGQGAAVYTIYF. CDR3 nucleotide sequence: TGTGCCAGTAGTCCCACCGGACAGGGGGCGGCAGTTTACACCATATATTTT. The chain recombines TRBV19 with TRBJ1-3; 11 positions match TRBD1. Germline values: CDR1 LNHDA, CDR2 SQIVND (reference sequence). V trimming: 5 bases; J trimming: 8 bases; junction bases outside the gene matches: 14. The CDR3 runs to 17 residues.

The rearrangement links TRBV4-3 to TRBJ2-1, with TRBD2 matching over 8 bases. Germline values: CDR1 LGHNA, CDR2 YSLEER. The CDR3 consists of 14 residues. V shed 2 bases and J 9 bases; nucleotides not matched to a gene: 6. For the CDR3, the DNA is TGCGCCAGCAGCCAAAAGCGGGGGCCCGGTGAGCAGTTCTTC. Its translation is CASSQKRGPGEQFF.

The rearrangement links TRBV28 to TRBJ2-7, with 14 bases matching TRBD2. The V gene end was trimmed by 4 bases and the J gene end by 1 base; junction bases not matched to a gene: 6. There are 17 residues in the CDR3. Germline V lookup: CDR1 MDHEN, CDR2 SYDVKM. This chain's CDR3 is CASSSGTSGSVSYEQYF. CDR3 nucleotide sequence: TGTGCCAGCAGTTCGGGGACTAGCGGGAGCGTATCCTACGAGCAGTACTTC.

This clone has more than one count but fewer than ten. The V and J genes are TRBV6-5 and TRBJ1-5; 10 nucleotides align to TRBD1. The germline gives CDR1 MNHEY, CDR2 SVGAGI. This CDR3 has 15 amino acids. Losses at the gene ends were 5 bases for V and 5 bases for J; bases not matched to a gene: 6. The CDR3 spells CASSKDRGRDQPQHF. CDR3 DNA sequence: TGTGCCAGCAGTAAGGACAGGGGGAGAGATCAGCCCCAGCATTTT.

The DNA of the CDR3 is TGCGCCAGCAGCCAAGAGGGTGCTAGCGGATACCAAGAGACCCAGTACTTC. It translates to CASSQEGASGYQETQYF. This chain joins TRBV4-1 and TRBJ2-5; TRBD2 matches 7 bases. Trimming cost V 0 bases and J 0 bases; bases outside gene matches: 7. CDR3 size: 17 residues. The germline gives CDR1 MGHRA, CDR2 YSYEKL.

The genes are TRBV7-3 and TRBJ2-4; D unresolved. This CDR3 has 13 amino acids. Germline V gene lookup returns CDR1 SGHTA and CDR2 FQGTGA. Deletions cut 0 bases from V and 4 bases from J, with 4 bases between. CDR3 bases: TGTGCCAGCAGCTTAACAGGAAAAAACATTCAGTACTTC. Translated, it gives CASSLTGKNIQYF.

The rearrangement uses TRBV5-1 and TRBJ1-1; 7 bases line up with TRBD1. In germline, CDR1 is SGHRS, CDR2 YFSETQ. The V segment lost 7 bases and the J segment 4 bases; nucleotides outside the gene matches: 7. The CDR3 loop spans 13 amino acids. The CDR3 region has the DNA TGCGCCAGCGCCCGGGACAGCGGCACTGAAGCTTTCTTT. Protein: CASARDSGTEAFF.

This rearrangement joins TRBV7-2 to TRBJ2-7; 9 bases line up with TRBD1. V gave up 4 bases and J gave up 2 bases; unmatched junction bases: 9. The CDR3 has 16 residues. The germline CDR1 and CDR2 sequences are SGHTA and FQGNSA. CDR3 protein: CASSYGTGTPTYEQYF. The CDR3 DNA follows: TGTGCCAGCAGCTACGGGACAGGGACCCCCACCTACGAGCAGTACTTC. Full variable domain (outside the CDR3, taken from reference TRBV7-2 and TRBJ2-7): GAGVSQSPSNKVTEKGKDVELRCDPISGHTALYWYRQSLGQGLEFLIYFQGNSAPDKSGLPSDRFSAERTGGSVSTLTIQRTQQEDSAVYLCASSYGTGTPTYEQYFGPGTRLTVT.